The sequence of this T cell receptor beta chain was determined in a study of control samples from healthy donors and cancer patients. TCRdb's copy holds only in-frame clones and misses some; the assay was immunoSEQ multiplex PCR. In the table there are 150,000 to 200,000 clones, about 90% of which are singletons. Germline V gives CDR1 LGHNA, CDR2 YNFKEQ. The CDR3 extends over 15 amino acids. V gave up 6 bases and J gave up 4 bases; unmatched junction bases: 9. The chain has TRBV4-2 and TRBJ2-1; 7 nucleotides match TRBD2. The sequence was collected from a man aged 25-45 years in good health. The specimen sequenced was blood. The CDR3 DNA is TGTGCCAGCAGTTCCAGCGGGGCCCCTTACAATGAGCAGTTCTTC. This encodes CASSSSGAPYNEQFF.